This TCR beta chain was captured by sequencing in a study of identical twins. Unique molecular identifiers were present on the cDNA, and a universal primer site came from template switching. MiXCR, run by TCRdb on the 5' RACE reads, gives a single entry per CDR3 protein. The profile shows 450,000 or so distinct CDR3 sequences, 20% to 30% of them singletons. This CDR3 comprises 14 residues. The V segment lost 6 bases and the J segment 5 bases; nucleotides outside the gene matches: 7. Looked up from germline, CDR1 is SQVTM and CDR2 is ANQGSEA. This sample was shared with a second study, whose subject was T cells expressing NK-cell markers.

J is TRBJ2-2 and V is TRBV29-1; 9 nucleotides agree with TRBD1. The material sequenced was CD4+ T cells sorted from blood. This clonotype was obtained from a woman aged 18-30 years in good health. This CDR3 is CSVRGQGATGELFF. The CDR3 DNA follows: TGCAGCGTGCGGGGACAGGGAGCGACCGGGGAGCTGTTTTTT.